The T cell receptor (beta chain) under discussion was sequenced for a study of blood T cell repertoires in COVID-19. Study-wide background: Sources were T cells, B-cell-depleted T cells, or PBMCs; the material itself was cDNA or gDNA.

Original handling: Reference gene primer amplification gave estimated nucleated cell counts. The method was immunoSEQ multiplex PCR; TCRdb's version includes in-frame clones alone and lacks a portion of them. The DNA gave D and trimming, while V, J and clone size come from that table. The sample includes some 410,000 clones, 88% of them seen just once. Participant-reported clinical history was the basis for cohort assignment. The CDR3 totals 15 residues. CDR1 SGHNT and CDR2 YYREEE come from the germline V gene (reference sequence). The junction had 6 bases not matched to a gene; V was cut back by 3 bases and J by 4 bases.

This TCR was sampled from a woman in her twenties or thirties with acute COVID-19. V usage is TRBV5-4 and J usage is TRBJ2-1, with TRBD2 matching 8 bases. The sequenced sample was PBMCs or T cells enriched from blood (not recorded which). The CDR3 sequence: CASSSSVAGYNEQFF. CDR3 sequence (DNA): TGTGCCAGCAGCTCCTCGGTAGCGGGGTACAATGAGCAGTTCTTC.